This T cell receptor beta chain was documented in a study of PD-L1 blockade in urothelial cancer. Study-wide background: Males with bladder-origin urothelial cancer constituted about 85% of the roughly 29 patients. T cell content in blood samples showed a median of around 150,000.

Broader study findings: In blood sampled pretreatment, TCR clonality below the median predicted better survival.

Time point denoted: pretreatment peripheral blood. For each patient, 1 to 8 samples were obtained, pretreatment and on-treatment. Remarks on this clone: As yet, its antigen is unknown.

This CDR3 is 18 amino acids long. The V segment lost 8 bases and the J segment 6 bases; nucleotides outside the gene matches: 19. Germline V gives CDR1 MDHEN, CDR2 SYDVKM. Measured with immunoSEQ multiplex PCR; TCRdb has only the in-frame clones, and not every one. The sample lists 70,000 to 95,000 clones, more than 80% occurring once. Here the sequenced sample was PBMCs, taken around atezolizumab (anti-PD-L1) treatment. The sequence derives from a woman aged 80 or over with urothelial cancer. The rearrangement uses TRBV28 and TRBJ2-1, with 10 bases identical to TRBD2. The CDR3 spells CASPGPSGRAGRGNEQFF. The CDR3 coding sequence is TGTGCCAGCCCCGGACCAAGCGGGAGGGCCGGACGGGGCAATGAGCAGTTCTTC.